This T cell receptor (beta chain) is from a study of blood T cell repertoires in COVID-19. Study details: The study drew acute and convalescent COVID-19 samples from the United States, Italy and Spain. PBMCs, B-cell-depleted T cells, or T cells provided the cDNA or gDNA that made up the material.

This study enrolled people aged roughly 18 to 89 from about two dozen US geographic areas. Sequencing used immunoSEQ multiplex PCR; TCRdb keeps in-frame clones, though not all of them. The data show roughly 250,000 clones, with about nine tenths seen just once and 2.6% held by the top ten. This CDR3 is built from 13 residues. Trimming left V 3 bases short and J 5 bases short, with 8 bases between. Looked up from germline, CDR1 is SEHNR and CDR2 is FQNEAQ (reference sequence). This TCR was sampled from a woman aged 25 to 39 with acute COVID-19. Sequenced sample: PBMCs or T cells enriched from blood (not recorded which). J is TRBJ1-5 and V is TRBV7-9; a weak D match, TRBD1 (6 bases). Written as DNA, the CDR3 is TGTGCCAGCAGCTTGGACAGTTATCAGCCCCAGCATTTT. Its translation is CASSLDSYQPQHF.